What follows are 15 T cell receptor beta chains derived from one specimen sequenced in a study of identical twins. Via MiXCR, TCRdb re-called the 5' RACE reads, giving one row per CDR3 protein. The data contain 500,000 or so distinct CDR3 sequences, 14% of them singletons. This sample was shared with a second study, whose subject was yellow fever vaccine responses in identical twins.

Specimen: CD4+ T cells sorted from blood. The receptor set was obtained from a woman between 18 and 29 years old in good health.

V and J are TRBV3-1 and TRBJ2-7, with 9 nucleotides matching TRBD2. This CDR3 contains 14 residues. Germline-derived CDR1 and CDR2 are LGHDT and YNNKEL (reference sequence). The trim removed 6 bases at V and 1 base at J, leaving 4 bases unmatched. CDR3 nucleotides: TGTGCCAGCAGTTCTAGCGGGGTTTCCTACGAGCAGTACTTC. It specifies CASSSSGVSYEQYF.

The chain has TRBV2 and TRBJ2-5; TRBD2 matches 14 bases. The J segment lost 5 bases and the V segment lost 2 bases, leaving 7 bases of the junction unmatched. The CDR3 contains 17 residues. Germline CDR1 reads SNHLY; CDR2 reads FYNNEI. CDR3 DNA sequence: TGTGCCAGCAGTGAAATCGGACTAGCGGGGGGAACGGAGACCCAGTACTTC. Its translation is CASSEIGLAGGTETQYF.

This clonotype was detected ten times or more. This sequence joins TRBV5-1 and TRBJ2-2; either TRBD1 or TRBD2 may supply D (5 bases each). V dropped 4 bases and J dropped 5 bases, with 12 bases sitting between them. CDR3 size: 14 residues. Per the germline V gene, CDR1 is SGHRS and CDR2 is YFSETQ. CDR3 region: CASSEGKGTGELFF. The CDR3 region has the DNA TGCGCCAGCAGCGAGGGGAAAGGAACCGGGGAGCTGTTTTTT.

This clonotype was seen only a few times. V usage is TRBV12-3 or TRBV12-4 and J usage is TRBJ2-7, with D unresolved. The CDR3 consists of 14 residues. V was trimmed by 4 bases and J by 2 bases, leaving 12 bases between them. Written as DNA, the CDR3 is TGTGCCAGCAGTTCTCAGACCCATACCTACGAGCAGTACTTC. Translated, it gives CASSSQTHTYEQYF.

This clonotype was seen only a few times. The rearrangement links TRBV3-1 to TRBJ2-1; 11 positions match TRBD2. J gave up 7 bases and V 3 bases, and 5 bases lay outside the gene matches. This CDR3 contains 15 residues. In germline, CDR1 is LGHDT, CDR2 YNNKEL (reference sequence). The CDR3 bases are TGTGCCAGCAGCCACCTAGCGGGAGGTGGTAATGAGCAGTTCTTC. It specifies CASSHLAGGGNEQFF.

This clonotype has ten or more counts. This chain connects TRBV5-1 to TRBJ1-1, with a possible D match to TRBD1 (5 bases). Germline V gene lookup returns CDR1 SGHRS and CDR2 YFSETQ. The CDR3 totals 15 residues. Trimming cost V 0 bases and J 0 bases, with 9 bases left between them. The CDR3 DNA reads as TGCGCCAGCAGCTTGGGGACATCCATGAACACTGAAGCTTTCTTT. This encodes CASSLGTSMNTEAFF.

This clonotype was seen more than once but under ten times. This CDR3 is CASRAGGLSGYNEQFF. In DNA, the CDR3 is TGTGCCAGCAGGGCGGGGGGGCTCAGTGGGTACAATGAGCAGTTCTTC. This chain uses TRBV2 with TRBJ2-1, with TRBD2 matching 9 bases. The CDR3 is made up of 16 amino acids. V was clipped by 6 bases and J by 4 bases; unmatched bases: 10. Germline V gene lookup returns CDR1 SNHLY and CDR2 FYNNEI.

This chain joins TRBV20-1 and TRBJ2-3; maybe TRBD1 (6 bases). V was clipped by 1 base and J by 1 base, with 9 bases between them. This CDR3 spans 14 amino acids. The V gene's germline CDR1 is DFQATT and CDR2 SNEGSKA (reference sequence). CDR3 in DNA: TGCAGTGCTAGAGTTGGGGGCCGCACAGATACGCAGTATTTT. Translating gives CSARVGGRTDTQYF.

This clonotype was seen ten or more times. This chain uses TRBV10-3 with TRBJ1-1; a possible D gene is TRBD1 (5 bases). Germline values: CDR1 ENHRY, CDR2 SYGVKD. V was cut by 7 bases and J by 3 bases, with 18 bases left in between. The length of the CDR3 is 15 residues. The CDR3 protein is CAITARSQGDTEAFF. CDR3 DNA sequence: TGTGCCATCACGGCCCGTTCCCAGGGCGACACTGAAGCTTTCTTT.

This clonotype was recorded a few times. This chain uses TRBV5-1 with TRBJ2-4, with TRBD1 matching over 10 bases. CDR3 size: 14 residues. The V segment lost 5 bases and the J segment 10 bases; nucleotides outside the gene matches: 9. Looked up from germline, CDR1 is SGHRS and CDR2 is YFSETQ. The CDR3 reads CASSTGTGAPIQYF. The DNA for the CDR3 is TGCGCCAGCAGTACCGGGACAGGGGCCCCAATTCAGTACTTC.

The chain uses TRBV6-1 and TRBJ2-7, with unresolved D. The CDR3 is 13 residues long. The germline V and J ends were trimmed by 7 bases and 2 bases, with 12 bases remaining between them. The V gene's germline CDR1 is MNHNS and CDR2 SASEGT. The CDR3 here is CASMRELPYEQYF. The CDR3, as DNA: TGTGCCAGCATGAGAGAGTTGCCCTACGAGCAGTACTTC.

This clonotype was seen a few times. The chain links TRBV7-9 to TRBJ2-7; a weak D match, TRBD1 (6 bases). The CDR3 runs to 15 residues. The V end was cut by 1 base, the J end by 2 bases, with 12 bases between. Germline lookup yields CDR1 SEHNR and CDR2 FQNEAQ (reference sequence). The CDR3 region is CASSLVTGIPYEQYF. The CDR3, as DNA: TGTGCCAGCAGCTTAGTCACAGGGATCCCCTACGAGCAGTACTTC.

The rearrangement joins TRBV20-1 to TRBJ2-4; D is ambiguous. CDR3 length equals 15 residues. Germline assignment: CDR1 DFQATT and CDR2 SNEGSKA (reference sequence). The ends were cut back, 1 base at V and 0 bases at J, with 10 bases in the middle. The CDR3: CSARVGYIAKNIQYF. CDR3 in DNA: TGCAGTGCTAGAGTGGGCTACATAGCCAAAAACATTCAGTACTTC.

The chain carries TRBV5-1 and TRBJ2-1, with 12 bases matching TRBD2. This CDR3 comprises 20 residues. J was trimmed by 3 bases and V by 3 bases; bases with no gene match: 16. CDR1 and CDR2 (germline): SGHRS, YFSETQ. In DNA form, the CDR3 reads TGCGCCAGCAGCTCGATTACTAGCGGGGGGACCTCATACAACTACAATGAGCAGTTCTTC. This sequence encodes CASSSITSGGTSYNYNEQFF.

CDR3 in DNA: TGTGCCAGCAGCGGACAGACCTCCTACGAGCAGTACTTC. Amino acids: CASSGQTSYEQYF. The rearrangement joins TRBV12-3 or TRBV12-4 to TRBJ2-7; perhaps TRBD1 as D (6 bases). The CDR3 runs to 13 residues. V lost 6 bases and J 0 bases, leaving 9 bases between the germline ends.